These T cell receptor beta chains were read from a single sample in a study of blood T cells in healthy people across ages. TCRdb recomputed calls from the 5' RACE reads with MiXCR, one row per CDR3 protein. This sample has under 1,000,000 distinct CDR3 sequences; about 37% occur once, and the top ten carry approximately 13%. The specimen sequenced was blood. Receptor source: a man aged 18 to 29 in good health. CDR3s include the opening cysteine and the closing phenylalanine or tryptophan. The order of the fields is J gene, clone size, D gene, V gene, CDR3 protein, CDR3 DNA. A D gene is named only where the DNA matches it firmly. A clone size is listed for some rows: how often the clone was seen (once, few, many), or a class if it is expanded.

J: TRBJ2-2
size: few
D: .
V: TRBV7-2
CDR3: CASSLNRAVAFGELFF
DNA: TGTGCCAGCAGCTTAAATCGAGCTGTAGCTTTCGGGGAGCTGTTTTTT

J: TRBJ2-1
size: .
D: .
V: TRBV7-2
CDR3: CASSLGVTTYNEQFF
DNA: TGTGCCAGCAGCTTAGGGGTGACTACTTACAATGAGCAGTTCTTC

J: TRBJ2-3
size: many
D: TRBD2
V: TRBV20-1
CDR3: CSAREGTITDTQYF
DNA: TGCAGTGCTAGAGAAGGGACTATTACAGATACGCAGTATTTT

J: TRBJ2-3
size: many
D: .
V: TRBV4-3
CDR3: CASSQVGQRADTQYF
DNA: TGCGCCAGCAGCCAAGTTGGACAGAGGGCCGATACGCAGTATTTT

J: TRBJ2-5
size: .
D: .
V: TRBV20-1
CDR3: CSAMKQGIYNEQYF
DNA: TGCAGTGCAATGAAACAGGGAATCTACAATGAGCAGTACTTC

J: TRBJ1-1
size: .
D: TRBD1
V: TRBV4-1
CDR3: CASGDRGSTEAFF
DNA: TGCGCCAGCGGGGACAGAGGGAGCACTGAAGCTTTCTTT

J: TRBJ2-5
size: many
D: .
V: TRBV4-1
CDR3: CASSLDFQETQYF
DNA: TGCGCCAGCAGCCTAGACTTTCAGGAGACCCAGTACTTC

J: TRBJ2-5
size: .
D: TRBD1
V: TRBV7-2
CDR3: CDSRRDRGIDEQYF
DNA: TGTGACAGCAGACGGGACAGGGGGATCGATGAGCAGTACTTC

J: TRBJ1-5
size: few
D: TRBD1
V: TRBV20-1
CDR3: CSAVDRDSNQPQHF
DNA: TGCAGTGCTGTGGACAGGGATAGCAATCAGCCCCAGCATTTT

J: TRBJ2-5
size: .
D: .
V: TRBV2
CDR3: CASRGGQETQYF
DNA: TGTGCCAGCAGGGGGGGTCAAGAGACCCAGTACTTC

J: TRBJ2-5
size: many
D: .
V: TRBV7-2
CDR3: CASSSRERRQETQYF
DNA: TGTGCCAGCAGCTCCCGGGAGAGACGACAAGAGACCCAGTACTTC

J: TRBJ2-7
size: many
D: TRBD1
V: TRBV20-1
CDR3: CSARDQGVEQYF
DNA: TGCAGTGCTAGAGATCAGGGGGTCGAGCAGTACTTC

J: TRBJ1-1
size: many
D: TRBD1
V: TRBV12-3/TRBV12-4
CDR3: CASSPGQANTEAFF
DNA: TGTGCCAGCAGCCCCGGACAGGCGAACACTGAAGCTTTCTTT

J: TRBJ1-2
size: .
D: TRBD1
V: TRBV15
CDR3: CTTSRDIPGQGPFGYGYTF
DNA: TGTACCACCAGCAGAGATATCCCGGGACAGGGTCCATTTGGTTATGGCTACACCTTC

J: TRBJ2-2
size: few
D: .
V: TRBV7-9
CDR3: CASSIPGAGELFF
DNA: TGTGCCAGCTCAATCCCCGGGGCCGGGGAGCTGTTTTTT

J: TRBJ1-2
size: few
D: TRBD1
V: TRBV29-1
CDR3: CSGGSRGDYGYTF
DNA: TGCAGCGGTGGGAGCAGGGGGGACTATGGCTACACCTTC

J: TRBJ1-2
size: .
D: .
V: TRBV20-1
CDR3: CSAPRTGSYGNTF
DNA: TGCAGTGCTCCACGCACAGGTAGCTATGGCAACACCTTC

J: TRBJ2-1
size: many
D: TRBD1
V: TRBV5-1
CDR3: CASSSTGASYNEQFF
DNA: TGCGCCAGCAGCTCTACAGGGGCCTCCTACAATGAGCAGTTCTTC

J: TRBJ2-3
size: once
D: TRBD1
V: TRBV20-1
CDR3: CSAPSVRGRPDTRYF
DNA: TGCAGTGCTCCCTCGGTCAGGGGGCGCCCAGATACGCGGTATTTT

J: TRBJ2-3
size: many
D: TRBD1
V: TRBV29-1
CDR3: CSVEQGAGTDTQYF
DNA: TGCAGCGTCGAACAGGGGGCTGGCACAGATACGCAGTATTTT

J: TRBJ1-1
size: once
D: .
V: TRBV14
CDR3: CASSPGRGHFTTEAFF
DNA: TGTGCCAGCAGCCCCGGGCGGGGTCATTTCACCACTGAAGCTTTCTTT

J: TRBJ1-5
size: few
D: .
V: TRBV28
CDR3: CASRKDRRKNQPQHF
DNA: TGTGCCAGCAGAAAAGACAGAAGGAAGAATCAGCCCCAGCATTTT

J: TRBJ2-5
size: many
D: .
V: TRBV28
CDR3: CASSSRDTGQETQYF
DNA: TGTGCCAGCAGTTCCCGGGACACCGGACAAGAGACCCAGTACTTC

J: TRBJ2-5
size: .
D: .
V: TRBV29-1
CDR3: CSTVRQDQETQYF
DNA: TGCAGCACCGTCAGGCAGGACCAAGAGACCCAGTACTTC

J: TRBJ2-1
size: .
D: TRBD2
V: TRBV27
CDR3: CTSRPRGGTYNEQFF
DNA: TGTACCAGCAGACCTCGGGGGGGGACCTACAATGAGCAGTTCTTC

J: TRBJ2-3
size: few
D: .
V: TRBV4-1
CDR3: CASSPQRSGLDTQYF
DNA: TGCGCCAGCAGCCCCCAGAGGTCGGGGTTGGATACGCAGTATTTT

J: TRBJ2-4
size: .
D: .
V: TRBV7-2
CDR3: CASSLARGAYGQYF
DNA: TGTGCCAGCAGCTTAGCTCGGGGGGCCTACGGGCAGTACTTC

J: TRBJ1-2
size: .
D: .
V: TRBV5-1
CDR3: CASSLGGQEYYGYTF
DNA: TGCGCCAGCAGCTTGGGGGGGCAGGAGTACTATGGCTACACCTTC

J: TRBJ2-5
size: .
D: .
V: TRBV6-5
CDR3: CASSYSRTGRETQYF
DNA: TGTGCCAGCAGTTACTCGAGAACAGGGCGGGAGACCCAGTACTTC

J: TRBJ2-1
size: few
D: .
V: TRBV2
CDR3: CASRGSRNEQFF
DNA: TGTGCCAGCAGGGGCTCACGTAATGAGCAGTTCTTC

J: TRBJ1-5
size: few
D: .
V: TRBV5-1
CDR3: CASSRGGANQPQHF
DNA: TGCGCCAGCAGTCGCGGGGGGGCCAATCAGCCCCAGCATTTT

J: TRBJ1-6
size: once
D: .
V: TRBV15
CDR3: CATSRVLGGTGKLKSNSPLHF
DNA: TGTGCCACCAGCAGAGTTTTAGGAGGAACAGGGAAACTAAAAAGTAATTCACCCCTCCACTTT